Presented here are 15 T cell receptor beta chains from one specimen sequenced in a study of blood T cell repertoires in COVID-19. Clones were read by immunoSEQ multiplex PCR, and TCRdb kept only the in-frame ones, dropping some. The table includes fewer than 90,000 clones, about two thirds detected once. Specimen: peripheral blood. These TCRs come from a woman of 80 years or more with acute or convalescent COVID-19.

V is TRBV4-3 and J is TRBJ1-2, with a possible D match to TRBD1 (6 bases). With 3 bases removed from V and 8 bases from J, the gap between germline ends came to 16 bases. This CDR3 region has 14 residues. From germline, CDR1 is LGHNA and CDR2 YSLEER. CDR3 loop: CASSQQQGSRGYTF. DNA of the CDR3: TGCGCCAGCAGCCAGCAACAGGGTTCGAGGGGCTACACCTTC.

This chain joins TRBV9 and TRBJ2-3; tentatively, D is TRBD2 (7 bases). CDR1 and CDR2 from the germline V gene are SGDLS and YYNGEE. The ends were cut back, 3 bases at V and 0 bases at J, with 17 bases in the middle. The CDR3 length is 17 residues. CDR3 DNA: TGTGCCAGCAGCGACGGCTGGACGGGGGGCAGCACAGATACGCAGTATTTT. Translation: CASSDGWTGGSTDTQYF.

This clone was counted between two and nine times. The genes are TRBV6-6 and TRBJ1-5; 7 bases map to TRBD1. The V and J ends lost 2 bases and 9 bases, in that order; junction bases with no gene match: 13. CDR1 and CDR2 from the germline V gene are MNHNY and SVGAGI (reference sequence). This CDR3 contains 16 residues. As DNA, the CDR3 is TGTGCCAGCAGTTACGGACAGGACACGGGTGTACTGCCCCAGCATTTT. Amino acid sequence: CASSYGQDTGVLPQHF.

The chain joins TRBV6-2 or TRBV6-3 to TRBJ1-5; a weak D match, TRBD1 (5 bases). V shed 6 bases and J shed 10 bases, with 19 bases lying between them. CDR3 length equals 14 residues. Germline V gene sequence: CDR1 MNHEY, CDR2 SVGEGT. For the CDR3, the DNA is TGTGCCAGCAGCCCCGCGGGGACTAGCGGACCCCAGCATTTT. Protein product: CASSPAGTSGPQHF.

The rearrangement uses TRBV18 and TRBJ1-1, with 7 bases lining up with TRBD1. CDR1 and CDR2 (germline): KGHSH, LQKENI. The CDR3 extends over 15 amino acids. After removal of 3 bases from V and 5 bases from J, the junction contained 9 bases not matched to a gene. The DNA of the CDR3 is TGTGCCAGCTCACCGGCGAGACAGGGACTGACTGAAGCTTTCTTT. Amino acids: CASSPARQGLTEAFF. Filled out from reference TRBV18 and TRBJ1-1, the complete variable domain reads NAGVMQNPRHLVRRRGQEARLRCSPMKGHSHVYWYRQLPEEGLKFMVYLQKENIIDESGMPKERFSAEFPKEGPSILRIQQVVRGDSAAYFCASSPARQGLTEAFFGQGTRLTVV.

This clone was observed once. This chain links TRBV29-1 with TRBJ1-1, with D possibly matching TRBD1 (6 bases). CDR3 length equals 13 residues. Trimming left V 4 bases short and J 4 bases short, with 13 bases between. Germline assignment: CDR1 SQVTM and CDR2 ANQGSEA. CDR3 loop: CSVGNNRVTEAFF. CDR3 nucleotides: TGCAGCGTTGGAAATAACAGGGTCACTGAAGCTTTCTTT.

The chain employs TRBV29-1 and TRBJ2-3; TRBD2 matches at 10 bases. The germline CDR1 and CDR2 sequences are SQVTM and ANQGSEA. The CDR3 length is 18 residues. V shed 4 bases, J shed 0 bases, and the junction held 13 bases outside the gene matches. The chain's CDR3 is CSVGMLSLAGASTDTQYF. For the CDR3, the DNA is TGCAGCGTTGGAATGTTAAGTCTAGCGGGGGCCAGCACAGATACGCAGTATTTT.

The rearrangement links TRBV5-1 to TRBJ1-4; D remains unclear. CDR1 SGHRS and CDR2 YFSETQ come from the germline V gene. V lost 5 bases, J lost 2 bases, and 13 bases lay in between. This CDR3 is 15 amino acids long. CDR3 DNA sequence: TGCGCCAGCAGTTCAAATGAGGGTACTAATGAAAAACTGTTTTTT. This sequence encodes CASSSNEGTNEKLFF.

This clone appeared many times. V is TRBV5-4 and J is TRBJ2-1; D is unclear. Looked up from germline, CDR1 is SGHNT and CDR2 is YYREEE (reference sequence). This CDR3 contains 15 residues. V was shortened by 1 base and J by 0 bases, with 8 bases between the two germline ends. The CDR3 loop reads CASSLTSSSYNEQFF. DNA for the CDR3: TGTGCCAGCAGCTTGACGTCGAGCTCCTACAATGAGCAGTTCTTC. Looking up the rest from reference TRBV5-4 and TRBJ2-1 gives the full variable domain: ETGVTQSPTHLIKTRGQQVTLRCSSQSGHNTVSWYQQALGQGPQFIFQYYREEENGRGNFPPRFSGLQFPNYSSELNVNALELDDSALYLCASSLTSSSYNEQFFGPGTRLTVL.

The rearrangement uses TRBV11-2 and TRBJ1-5; D is undetermined. The CDR3 sequence is 13 residues long. Per germline, CDR1 SGHAT and CDR2 FQNNGV. V was trimmed by 3 bases and J by 3 bases, leaving 6 bases between them. The CDR3 bases are TGTGCCAGCAGCTTCAGTTTCAATCAGCCCCAGCATTTT. Translated: CASSFSFNQPQHF.

V gene TRBV28 combines with J gene TRBJ2-2; 7 positions match TRBD2. This CDR3 region has 16 residues. Germline V gene lookup returns CDR1 MDHEN and CDR2 SYDVKM. The ends lost 7 bases at V and 4 bases at J; junction bases unmatched: 12. The CDR3 spells CASTDWGRGGTGELFF. The CDR3 DNA follows: TGTGCCAGCACCGACTGGGGGAGGGGCGGCACCGGGGAGCTGTTTTTT.

This chain uses TRBV6-5 with TRBJ1-5; TRBD1 matches 7 bases. This CDR3 region has 15 residues. V was clipped by 5 bases and J by 5 bases; unmatched bases: 9. CDR1 is MNHEY, CDR2 SVGAGI, per germline. This CDR3 is CASSTTGQLDQPQHF. The CDR3 DNA sequence: TGTGCCAGCAGTACCACGGGACAGCTTGATCAGCCCCAGCATTTT.

V usage is TRBV9 and J usage is TRBJ2-2; D gene ambiguous. Germline V gives CDR1 SGDLS, CDR2 YYNGEE. CDR3 length equals 18 residues. Trimming took off 0 bases at V and 1 base at J, with 16 bases between the two ends. Here the CDR3 reads CASSVASTLIMNTGELFF. CDR3 nucleotides: TGTGCCAGCAGCGTAGCGTCTACCCTGATCATGAACACCGGGGAGCTGTTTTTT.

The CDR3 is CASSYNRGWEQFF. CDR3 nucleotides: TGTGCCAGCAGCTACAACAGGGGGTGGGAGCAGTTCTTC. The chain combines TRBV5-6 with TRBJ2-1; 8 nucleotides line up with TRBD1. CDR3 size: 13 residues. The germline CDR1 and CDR2 sequences are SGHDT and YYEEEE. J was trimmed by 10 bases and V by 3 bases; bases with no gene match: 6.

This clone showed up just a few times. The rearrangement joins TRBV18 to TRBJ1-1, with unresolved D. CDR1 is KGHSH, CDR2 LQKENI, per germline. V was trimmed by 2 bases and J by 0 bases, leaving 7 bases between them. This CDR3 spans 14 amino acids. CDR3: CASSPDTLNTEAFF. Here the CDR3 DNA reads TGTGCCAGCTCACCAGACACTCTGAACACTGAAGCTTTCTTT.